Detailed here is one TCR beta chain. Its cognate antigen has yet to be identified. No clone much larger than this one lies a single base away; base qualities are absent. The CDR3 runs 13 amino acids, cysteine and phenylalanine included. Kept here is only the CDR3 DNA, which spans 39 bases and is read in frame from base 1. The germline V gene specifies SGHDN as CDR1 and FVKESK as CDR2. Trimming at the junction amounts to 4 bases on V and 5 bases on J, and the germline ends lie 9 bases apart. This entry belongs to a study of control samples from healthy donors and cancer patients (dated by TCRdb to about 2020). Library method: the immunoSEQ multiplex PCR assay. TCRdb retrieved this table from immuneACCESS and kept in-frame rearrangements only. Not all clones are present; in checked studies, unresolved V genes account for under half, and no reason is known for the remainder. The sample table contains 150,000 to 200,000 clones; only one count was recorded for roughly 94% of them. The ten largest clones add up to about 8.5% of the sample.

The receptor's source is a woman in her 40s in good health. The specimen was blood. The V and J genes are TRBV14 and TRBJ1-5; TRBD1 is perhaps the D gene, given 5 matching bases. This receptor has the CDR3 CASSRDLDQPQHF. The nucleotide sequence is TGTGCCAGCAGCCGGGACCTCGATCAGCCCCAGCATTTT.